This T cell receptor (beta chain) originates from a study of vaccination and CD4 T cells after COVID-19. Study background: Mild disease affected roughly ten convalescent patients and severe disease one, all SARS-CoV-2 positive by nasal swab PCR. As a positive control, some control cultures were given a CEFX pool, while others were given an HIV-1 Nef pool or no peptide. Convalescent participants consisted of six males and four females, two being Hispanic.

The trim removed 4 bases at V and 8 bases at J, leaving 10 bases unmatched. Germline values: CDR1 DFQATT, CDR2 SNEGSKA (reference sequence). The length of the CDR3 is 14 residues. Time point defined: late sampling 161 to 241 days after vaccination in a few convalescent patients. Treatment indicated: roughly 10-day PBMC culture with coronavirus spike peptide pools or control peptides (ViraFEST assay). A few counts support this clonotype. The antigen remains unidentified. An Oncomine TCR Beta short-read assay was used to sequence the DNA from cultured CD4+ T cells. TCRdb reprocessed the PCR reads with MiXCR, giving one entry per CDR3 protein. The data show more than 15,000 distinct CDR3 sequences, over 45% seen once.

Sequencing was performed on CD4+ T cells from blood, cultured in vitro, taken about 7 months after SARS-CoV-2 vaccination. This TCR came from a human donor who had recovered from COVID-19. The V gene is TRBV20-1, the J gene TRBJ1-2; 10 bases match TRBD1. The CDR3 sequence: CSAIRQGAEGGYTF. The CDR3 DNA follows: TGCAGTGCTATCCGACAGGGGGCAGAGGGAGGCTACACCTTC.